This paragraph covers one T cell receptor beta chain sequence. The data were obtained in a study of blood T cell repertoires in COVID-19. Looking at the study overall: Both acute and convalescent COVID-19 samples were obtained from the United States, Italy and Spain. From T cells, B-cell-depleted T cells, or PBMCs came the material, which was cDNA or gDNA.

Trimming removed 7 bases at V and 3 bases at J, with 7 bases between. The germline CDR1 and CDR2 sequences are GTSNPN and SVGIG (reference sequence). This CDR3 is built from 11 residues. Per the study methods: For nucleated cells, counts were estimated from reference gene primer amplification. Here immunoSEQ multiplex PCR was the method, and the copy in TCRdb shows in-frame clones only, minus some. Clonal size and the V and J genes are those of that table, whereas D and trimming came from the DNA. The sample has tens of thousands of clones; roughly 87% are singletons. Sequencing was performed on peripheral blood. This sequence was found in a woman aged 55-70 years with acute or convalescent COVID-19. V gene TRBV30 combines with J gene TRBJ2-1, with D perhaps matching TRBD2 (5 bases). The CDR3 protein is CASAGYNEQFF. The CDR3 DNA sequence: TGTGCCTCGGCGGGCTACAATGAGCAGTTCTTC.